The 23 T cell receptor beta chains listed next were all sequenced from one sample in a study of regulatory T cells in long-lasting Graves disease. Time point of the sample: newly diagnosed GD, antithyroid drugs for less than 3 months. RNA extracted from PBMCs served as the sequencing template. Construction of TCR beta libraries relied on iRepertoire HTBI primers and on Arm-PCR targeting CDR3 regions. TCRdb reanalysed the multiplex PCR reads using MiXCR and keeps one entry per CDR3 protein. This table has around 470,000 distinct CDR3 sequences, around 15% appearing once. The data also belong to a second study, concerning T cells in Graves' hyperthyroidism and ophthalmopathy.

The sequenced sample was peripheral blood mononuclear cells (PBMCs), obtained at new diagnosis, from a patient treated with antithyroid drugs. These receptors originate from a woman aged 50 to 60 with Graves disease.

This clonotype was counted at least ten times. V and J are TRBV5-1 and TRBJ1-2; a possible D gene is TRBD1 (6 bases). V lost 4 bases to trimming and J lost 5 bases, with 12 bases between them. CDR3 length: 13 residues. Germline-derived CDR1 and CDR2 are SGHRS and YFSETQ. The CDR3 region has the DNA TGCGCCAGCAGCACACAGGGTGGTTATGGCTACACCTTC. It specifies CASSTQGGYGYTF.

This clonotype was recorded at least ten times. V is TRBV30 and J is TRBJ2-3, with a weak D call TRBD2 (5 bases). The V and J ends lost 1 base and 7 bases respectively, with 18 bases between them. The CDR3 runs to 15 residues. Per the germline V gene, CDR1 is GTSNPN and CDR2 is SVGIG (reference sequence). The CDR3 DNA follows: TGTGCCTGGAGTGGGCCACTTAGCGCACAAAATACGCAGTATTTT. It codes for CAWSGPLSAQNTQYF.

This chain connects TRBV28 to TRBJ2-1, with 7 bases identical to TRBD2. V was pared by 5 bases and J by 0 bases, with 13 bases of the junction left unmatched. Germline V gene lookup returns CDR1 MDHEN and CDR2 SYDVKM. The CDR3 is made up of 18 amino acids. In DNA, the CDR3 is TGTGCCAGCAGTCCAAACGGCCCTAGCGGAAGCTCCTACAATGAGCAGTTCTTC. This encodes CASSPNGPSGSSYNEQFF.

This clonotype was detected only a few times. Here the CDR3 DNA reads TGTGCCAGCAGCCAATACACCTCCTACGAGCAGTACTTC. The encoded protein is CASSQYTSYEQYF. The rearrangement links TRBV3-1 to TRBJ2-7; no clear D gene. Germline V gives CDR1 LGHDT, CDR2 YNNKEL (reference sequence). V lost 2 bases, J lost 0 bases, and 5 bases lay in between. This CDR3 is 13 amino acids long.

V and J are TRBV29-1 and TRBJ2-7; 8 bases are a match to TRBD2. The CDR3 covers 15 residues. CDR1 and CDR2 (germline): SQVTM, ANQGSEA. J lost 7 bases, V lost 3 bases, and 14 bases had no gene match. For the CDR3, the DNA is TGCAGCGTTGATGGCTCGGGAGGGCACTCGGGGGAGCAGTACTTC. This gives the protein CSVDGSGGHSGEQYF.

This clonotype was counted at least ten times. The chain recombines TRBV11-2 with TRBJ2-2, with TRBD1 identical over 8 bases. This CDR3 has 14 amino acids. Germline loops: CDR1 SGHAT, CDR2 FQNNGV. J lost 6 bases, V lost 5 bases, and 5 bases had no gene match. The CDR3 loop is CASSRRGRPGELFF. The DNA for the CDR3 is TGTGCCAGCAGCCGCAGGGGGCGCCCCGGGGAGCTGTTTTTT.

Many counts were recorded for this clonotype. The chain is built from TRBV20-1 and TRBJ2-3; TRBD1 matches 8 bases. The germline gives CDR1 DFQATT, CDR2 SNEGSKA (reference sequence). The length of the CDR3 is 16 residues. Trimming at V came to 2 bases and at J to 6 bases, leaving 13 bases not matched to a gene. The CDR3 region has the DNA TGCAGTGCTAGAATCCTCACCGTGACAGGGGACGATACGCAGTATTTT. Its protein is CSARILTVTGDDTQYF.

In this sample, this clonotype turned up many times. The chain joins TRBV2 to TRBJ2-1; tentatively, D is TRBD1 (5 bases). CDR1 and CDR2 from the germline V gene are SNHLY and FYNNEI. The V end lost 2 bases, the J end lost 6 bases, and 8 bases lay between the germline ends. The CDR3 totals 13 residues. This CDR3 is CASSESGFNEQFF. The CDR3 DNA is TGTGCCAGCAGTGAATCAGGGTTCAATGAGCAGTTCTTC. Full variable domain (remainder filled in from reference TRBV2 and TRBJ2-1): EPEVTQTPSHQVTQMGQEVILRCVPISNHLYFYWYRQILGQKVEFLVSFYNNEISEKSEIFDDQFSVERPDGSNFTLKIRSTKLEDSAMYFCASSESGFNEQFFGPGTRLTVL.

A remark on this clonotype: Just one base apart from a much larger clone, this may be a read error. The chain couples TRBV27 to TRBJ1-1, with D tentatively TRBD1 (5 bases). CDR1 and CDR2 from the germline V gene are MNHEY and SMNVEV (reference sequence). CDR3 length equals 13 residues. Written as DNA, the CDR3 is TGTGCCAGCAGTCCCCGACAGCACACTGATGCTTTCTTT. It translates to CASSPRQHTDAFF.

This clonotype was counted ten times or more. The chain is built from TRBV6-2 or TRBV6-3 and TRBJ1-1; 9 bases line up with TRBD1. This CDR3 region has 15 residues. Losses at the gene ends were 2 bases for V and 6 bases for J; bases not matched to a gene: 7. Germline CDR1 is MNHEY and CDR2 is SVGEGT. CDR3 sequence: CASSYTLNRGPEAFF. CDR3 sequence (DNA): TGTGCCAGCAGTTACACCCTAAACAGGGGGCCTGAAGCTTTCTTT.

This clonotype was recorded many times. The V call is TRBV6-5, the J call TRBJ2-1; no firm D call. The V end lost 3 bases, the J end lost 5 bases, and 5 bases lay between the germline ends. The CDR3 loop spans 12 amino acids. Germline lookup yields CDR1 MNHEY and CDR2 SVGAGI. Here the CDR3 DNA reads TGTGCCAGCAGTTATGCGAACAATGAGCAGTTCTTC. Translated: CASSYANNEQFF.

A few counts support this clonotype. The gene calls are TRBV2 and TRBJ1-6; perhaps TRBD1 as D (6 bases). Trimming left V 8 bases short and J 7 bases short, with 12 bases between. Germline CDR1 and CDR2: SNHLY and FYNNEI. This CDR3 is 13 amino acids long. The DNA of the CDR3 is TGTGCCAGCCGGGCAGGGGTGAATTCACCCCTCCACTTT. It specifies CASRAGVNSPLHF.

The chain links TRBV27 to TRBJ2-2, with 7 bases identical to TRBD1. The CDR3 consists of 15 residues. Germline CDR1 is MNHEY and CDR2 is SMNVEV (reference sequence). V lost 4 bases to trimming and J lost 0 bases; unmatched junction nucleotides: 2. CDR3 protein: CASSYDRANTGELFF. The CDR3 DNA follows: TGTGCCAGCAGTTACGACAGGGCGAACACCGGGGAGCTGTTTTTT.

The chain is built from TRBV30 and TRBJ2-6, with D possibly called TRBD1 or TRBD2 (6 bases each). This CDR3 contains 15 residues. The V end was cut by 5 bases, the J end by 4 bases, with 15 bases between. Germline V gene lookup returns CDR1 GTSNPN and CDR2 SVGIG (reference sequence). In DNA form, the CDR3 reads TGTGCCTGGGGGGGGCAGCTAGCGGGGGCCAACGTCCTGACTTTC. It encodes CAWGGQLAGANVLTF.

This clonotype was seen ten or more times. CDR3 in amino acids: CATSDFSSRDYNEQFF. The CDR3, as DNA: TGTGCCACCAGTGATTTCTCTAGCAGGGATTACAATGAGCAGTTCTTC. This rearrangement joins TRBV24-1 to TRBJ2-1; D is possibly TRBD1 or TRBD2 (5 bases each). V was shortened by 1 base and J by 4 bases, with 13 bases between the two germline ends. CDR1 is KGHDR, CDR2 SFDVKD, per germline. This CDR3 spans 16 amino acids.

This clonotype has more than one count but fewer than ten. The chain carries TRBV2 and TRBJ2-2; D not certain. The CDR3 is 14 residues long. From germline, CDR1 is SNHLY and CDR2 FYNNEI. Trimming cost V 7 bases and J 6 bases, with 15 bases left between them. The CDR3 DNA reads TGTGCCAGCATTTCGAACAACTCCCCCGGGGAGCTGTTTTTT. It translates to CASISNNSPGELFF. The full variable domain, its missing parts supplied by reference TRBV2 and TRBJ2-2, is EPEVTQTPSHQVTQMGQEVILRCVPISNHLYFYWYRQILGQKVEFLVSFYNNEISEKSEIFDDQFSVERPDGSNFTLKIRSTKLEDSAMYFCASISNNSPGELFFGEGSRLTVL.

This clonotype showed up many times. This sequence joins TRBV11-2 and TRBJ1-5; 7 nucleotides agree with TRBD1. Per the germline V gene, CDR1 is SGHAT and CDR2 is FQNNGV. The CDR3 extends over 18 amino acids. V lost 5 bases to trimming and J lost 1 base; unmatched junction nucleotides: 14. The chain's CDR3 is CASSPRTGGGGSNQPQHF. The CDR3 bases are TGTGCCAGCAGCCCCCGGACAGGCGGTGGTGGAAGCAATCAGCCCCAGCATTTT.

This clonotype appeared many times. The chain recombines TRBV13 with TRBJ2-1, with 9 bases matching TRBD2. CDR3 size: 18 residues. With 5 bases clipped from V and 1 base from J, the junction kept 12 bases outside the gene matches. Germline CDR1 PRHDT, CDR2 FYEKMQ (reference sequence). Here the CDR3 DNA reads TGTGCCAGCAGCCCTGTTGGTAGCGGGAGATATTCCTACAATGAGCAGTTCTTC. Its translation is CASSPVGSGRYSYNEQFF.

This CDR3 reads CASSGARAEDEKLFF. The CDR3, as DNA: TGTGCCAGCAGTGGTGCCAGGGCGGAGGATGAAAAACTGTTTTTT. The rearrangement uses TRBV2 and TRBJ1-4; D possibly corresponds to TRBD1 (5 bases). Germline loops: CDR1 SNHLY, CDR2 FYNNEI. The CDR3 sequence is 15 residues long. V lost 4 bases and J 6 bases, leaving 15 bases between the germline ends.

This clonotype was detected many times. The chain has TRBV10-1 and TRBJ2-1; TRBD2 matches at 9 bases. Losses at the gene ends were 2 bases for V and 2 bases for J; bases not matched to a gene: 10. This CDR3 is 18 amino acids long. The germline V gene has CDR1 WNHNN and CDR2 SYGVQD (reference sequence). Here the CDR3 reads CASSEESLAGSPYNEQFF. CDR3 sequence (DNA): TGCGCCAGCAGTGAGGAAAGTCTAGCGGGATCCCCCTACAATGAGCAGTTCTTC.

This clonotype was counted at least ten times. The gene calls are TRBV12-3 or TRBV12-4 and TRBJ2-7, with TRBD1 matching over 9 bases. The CDR3 extends over 14 amino acids. The junction had 6 bases not matched to a gene; V was cut back by 5 bases and J by 4 bases. CDR3 amino acids: CASSGQGRLYEQYF. CDR3 nucleotides: TGTGCCAGCAGTGGACAGGGGAGACTGTACGAGCAGTACTTC.

Ten or more counts support this clonotype. The chain is built from TRBV11-2 and TRBJ2-1; 9 bases are shared with TRBD2. Trimming removed 2 bases from V and 4 bases from J; junction bases left unmatched: 18. The V gene's germline CDR1 is SGHAT and CDR2 FQNNGV. The CDR3 spans 20 residues. Written as DNA, the CDR3 is TGTGCCAGCAGCTTAATCCGGATGGTTAGCGGGAGAATTATGTACAATGAGCAGTTCTTC. This encodes CASSLIRMVSGRIMYNEQFF. The full variable domain, in which reference TRBV11-2 and TRBJ2-1 provide the parts outside the CDR3, is EAGVAQSPRYKIIEKRQSVAFWCNPISGHATLYWYQQILGQGPKLLIQFQNNGVVDDSQLPKDRFSAERLKGVDSTLKIQPAKLEDSAVYLCASSLIRMVSGRIMYNEQFFGPGTRLTVL.

This clonotype was found many times. The chain links TRBV29-1 to TRBJ2-5, with D tentatively TRBD2 (6 bases). Trimming took 4 bases from V and 3 from J, leaving 12 bases between them. The CDR3 sequence is 13 residues long. Germline loops: CDR1 SQVTM, CDR2 ANQGSEA. As DNA, the CDR3 is TGCAGCGTTGTGGAGCGGGTGGAAGAGACCCAGTACTTC. Translated, it gives CSVVERVEETQYF.